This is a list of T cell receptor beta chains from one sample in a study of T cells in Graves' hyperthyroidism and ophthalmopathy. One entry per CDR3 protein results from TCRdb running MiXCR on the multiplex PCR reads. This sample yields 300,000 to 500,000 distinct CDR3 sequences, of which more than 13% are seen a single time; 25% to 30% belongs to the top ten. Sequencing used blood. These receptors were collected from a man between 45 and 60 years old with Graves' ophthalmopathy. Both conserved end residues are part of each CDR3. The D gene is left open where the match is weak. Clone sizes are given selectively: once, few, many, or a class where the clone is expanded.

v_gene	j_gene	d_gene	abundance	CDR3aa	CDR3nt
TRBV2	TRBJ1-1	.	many	CASRRVETEAFF	TGTGCCAGCCGCAGGGTTGAAACTGAAGCTTTCTTT
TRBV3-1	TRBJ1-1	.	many	CASSLSGVLNTEAFF	TGTGCCAGCAGCCTTTCGGGTGTTTTGAACACTGAAGCTTTCTTT
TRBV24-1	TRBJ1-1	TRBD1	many	CATSDANRGITEAFF	TGTGCCACCAGTGATGCGAACAGGGGGATCACTGAAGCTTTCTTT
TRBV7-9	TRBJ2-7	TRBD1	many	CASSFEEGQGPREQYF	TGTGCCAGCAGCTTTGAGGAGGGACAGGGGCCTCGGGAGCAGTACTTC
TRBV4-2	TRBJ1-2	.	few	CASSQDPDSIMGYTF	TGTGCCAGCAGCCAAGACCCGGACAGTATTATGGGCTACACCTTC
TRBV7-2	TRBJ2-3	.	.	CASSLGYGTDTQYF	TGTGCCAGCAGCCTCGGCTACGGCACAGATACGCAGTATTTT
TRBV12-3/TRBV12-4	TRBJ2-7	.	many	CASSPTPYEQYF	TGTGCCAGCAGTCCCACTCCCTACGAGCAGTACTTC
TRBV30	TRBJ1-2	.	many	CAWSQDGYGYTF	TGTGCCTGGAGTCAGGACGGCTATGGCTACACCTTC
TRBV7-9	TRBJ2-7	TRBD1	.	CASGTGTGVGEQYF	TGTGCCAGCGGAACCGGGACAGGGGTCGGCGAGCAGTACTTC
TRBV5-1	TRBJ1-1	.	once	CASSAAEAFF	TGCGCCAGCAGCGCCGCTGAAGCTTTCTTT
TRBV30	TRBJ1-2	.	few	CAWSVLDGYTF	TGTGCCTGGAGTGTACTGGATGGCTACACCTTC
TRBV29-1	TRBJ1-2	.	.	CSVEGRVNYGYTF	TGCAGCGTTGAGGGCAGGGTGAACTATGGCTACACCTTC
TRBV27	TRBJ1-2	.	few	CASSFGSFGGYTF	TGTGCCAGCAGTTTCGGGTCTTTCGGTGGCTACACCTTC
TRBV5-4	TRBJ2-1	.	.	CASSMTRGTTLNNEQFF	TGTGCCAGCAGCATGACACGGGGGACCACTTTGAACAATGAGCAGTTCTTC
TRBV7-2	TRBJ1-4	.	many	CASSLGGQRVEKLFF	TGTGCCAGCAGCTTAGGCGGACAGCGTGTCGAAAAACTGTTTTTT
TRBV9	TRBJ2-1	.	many	CASSVVGGGSYNEQFF	TGTGCCAGCAGCGTAGTTGGAGGGGGCTCCTACAATGAGCAGTTCTTC
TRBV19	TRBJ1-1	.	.	CATGQKWNTEAFF	TGTGCCACCGGGCAGAAGTGGAACACTGAAGCTTTCTTT
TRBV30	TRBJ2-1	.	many	CAWSRLVDEQFF	TGTGCCTGGAGTAGACTAGTCGATGAGCAGTTCTTC
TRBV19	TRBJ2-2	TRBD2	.	CASSPLAGLTGELFF	TGTGCCAGTAGTCCCCTAGCGGGACTTACCGGGGAGCTGTTTTTT
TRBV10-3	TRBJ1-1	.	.	CAISEAYGTEAFF	TGTGCCATCAGTGAGGCTTATGGTACTGAAGCTTTCTTT
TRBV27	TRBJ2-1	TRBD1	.	CASSSGQGSGEQFF	TGTGCCAGCAGTTCGGGACAGGGGAGCGGTGAGCAGTTCTTC
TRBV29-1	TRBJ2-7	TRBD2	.	CSVLRPGLAYEQYF	TGCAGCGTCCTACGTCCGGGACTAGCCTACGAGCAGTACTTC
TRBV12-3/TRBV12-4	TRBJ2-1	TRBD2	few	CASSSQILAGGDEQFF	TGTGCCAGCAGTTCACAGATTCTAGCGGGAGGGGACGAGCAGTTCTTC
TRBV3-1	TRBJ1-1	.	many	CASSQSGLGAFF	TGTGCCAGCAGCCAATCGGGGCTTGGTGCTTTCTTT
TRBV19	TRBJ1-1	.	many	CASGQTNTEAFF	TGTGCCAGCGGACAAACGAACACTGAAGCTTTCTTT
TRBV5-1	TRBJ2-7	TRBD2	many	CASSRLAFDEQYF	TGCGCCAGCAGCAGACTAGCGTTCGACGAGCAGTACTTC
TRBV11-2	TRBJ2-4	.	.	CASSTGQSAKNIQYF	TGTGCCAGCAGCACCGGACAGAGCGCCAAAAACATTCAGTACTTC
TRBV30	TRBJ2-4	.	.	CAWFRWDKNIQYF	TGTGCCTGGTTTCGGTGGGACAAAAACATTCAGTACTTC
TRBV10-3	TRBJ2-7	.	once	CAISELSYEQYF	TGTGCCATCAGTGAGCTCAGCTACGAGCAGTACTTC